These 9 T cell receptor beta chains originate from one sample sequenced in a study of low-dose radiotherapy and immunotherapy resistance in tumors. Primers targeting TRAV and TRBV primed first-strand cDNA, covering alpha and beta chains. A constant-region primer paired with the V-primer adapter amplified TCRs over about 18 PCR cycles. Each CDR3 protein gets one entry after TCRdb re-called the reads with MiXCR. The sample records approximately 42,000 distinct CDR3 sequences, 25% to 30% being singletons. Time point: after trial treatment. The sample's treatment: LDRT plus nivolumab, ipilimumab, low-dose cyclophosphamide and aspirin (RACIN trial). The sequencing used PBMCs, collected after low-dose radiotherapy plus immunotherapy. These receptors were taken from a male donor with prostate cancer.

This clonotype was recorded at least ten times. The J gene is TRBJ1-2, the V gene TRBV30; weak D call: TRBD1 (5 bases). The germline CDR1 and CDR2 sequences are GTSNPN and SVGIG (reference sequence). Trimming stripped 2 bases from V and 4 bases from J, with 11 bases between. The CDR3 contains 13 residues. The CDR3 coding sequence is TGTGCCTGGAGTCGAGACAGAAGCTATGGCTACACCTTC. It translates to CAWSRDRSYGYTF. The variable domain in full, with the rest retrieved from reference TRBV30 and TRBJ1-2, is SQTIHQWPATLVQPVGSPLSLECTVEGTSNPNLYWYRQAAGRGLQLLFYSVGIGQISSEVPQNLSASRPQDRQFILSSKKLLLSDSGFYLCAWSRDRSYGYTFGSGTRLTVV.

By sample share, this clonotype is medium-sized. This chain links TRBV28 with TRBJ1-1; D remains unclear. The CDR3 consists of 12 residues. V lost 6 bases and J 1 base, leaving 6 bases between the germline ends. The germline CDR1 and CDR2 sequences are MDHEN and SYDVKM. CDR3 DNA: TGTGCCAGCAGCCAACAGAACACTGAAGCTTTCTTT. Its protein is CASSQQNTEAFF. Filled out from reference TRBV28 and TRBJ1-1, the complete variable domain reads DVKVTQSSRYLVKRTGEKVFLECVQDMDHENMFWYRQDPGLGLRLIYFSYDVKMKEKGDIPEGYSVSREKKERFSLILESASTNQTSMYLCASSQQNTEAFFGQGTRLTVV.

This clonotype was recorded at least ten times. The rearrangement uses TRBV27 and TRBJ2-2; 8 bases are shared with TRBD2. The trim removed 8 bases at V and 5 bases at J, leaving 10 bases unmatched. The CDR3 runs 15 residues. CDR1 MNHEY and CDR2 SMNVEV come from the germline V gene (reference sequence). In DNA, the CDR3 is TGTGCCAGCTCCTACGGGGGGGCCTATACCGGGGAGCTGTTTTTT. It specifies CASSYGGAYTGELFF.

V and J are TRBV28 and TRBJ2-3, with 8 bases matching TRBD2. CDR3 length equals 17 residues. With 5 bases clipped from V and 3 bases from J, the junction kept 13 bases outside the gene matches. The germline V gene has CDR1 MDHEN and CDR2 SYDVKM. This CDR3 reads CASSGVVGLAGTDTQYF. The CDR3, as DNA: TGTGCCAGCAGTGGGGTGGTAGGGTTAGCGGGAACAGATACGCAGTATTTT.

This clonotype was found many times. J is TRBJ2-5 and V is TRBV13, with 7 positions matching TRBD1. CDR1 is PRHDT and CDR2 is FYEKMQ in the germline V gene (reference sequence). The CDR3 is made up of 16 amino acids. V was clipped by 4 bases and J by 0 bases; unmatched bases: 8. The CDR3, as DNA: TGTGCCAGCAGCTCACGGGGACAGCAGTACCAAGAGACCCAGTACTTC. Its protein product is CASSSRGQQYQETQYF.

The chain has TRBV5-4 and TRBJ1-1, with a possible D match to TRBD1 (5 bases). Germline CDR1 reads SGHNT; CDR2 reads YYREEE (reference sequence). This CDR3 has 16 residues. Trimming removed 0 bases from V and 3 bases from J, with 15 bases in between. CDR3 loop: CASSLGARVGDTEAFF. In DNA, the CDR3 is TGTGCCAGCAGCTTGGGGGCCAGGGTTGGGGACACTGAAGCTTTCTTT.

The V and J genes are TRBV5-1 and TRBJ2-1, with TRBD2 identical over 11 bases. The germline gives CDR1 SGHRS, CDR2 YFSETQ. This CDR3 is 15 amino acids long. V shed 4 bases, J shed 6 bases, and the junction held 6 bases outside the gene matches. CDR3 DNA: TGCGCCAGCAGCCCGCTAGCGGGAGGAAGCAATGAGCAGTTCTTC. Its translation is CASSPLAGGSNEQFF.

The chain is built from TRBV18 and TRBJ2-7; 12 positions agree with TRBD2. Germline V lookup: CDR1 KGHSH, CDR2 LQKENI. This CDR3 region has 16 residues. The V and J ends lost 0 bases and 1 base, in that order; junction bases with no gene match: 1. In nucleotides, the CDR3 is TGTGCCAGCTCACCACCTGGACTAGCGGGGTCCTACGAGCAGTACTTC. Translated, it gives CASSPPGLAGSYEQYF.

This clonotype was detected many times. The chain couples TRBV28 to TRBJ2-3, with D tentatively TRBD2 (7 bases). Germline lookup yields CDR1 MDHEN and CDR2 SYDVKM. Between the trimmed V and J ends, which lost 2 bases and 3 bases, there was a span of 12 bases. The CDR3 runs to 15 residues. CDR3: CASSLVGGQTDTQYF. For the CDR3, the DNA is TGTGCCAGCAGTTTAGTGGGGGGGCAGACAGATACGCAGTATTTT. Using reference TRBV28 and TRBJ2-3 for the parts outside the CDR3, the full variable domain is DVKVTQSSRYLVKRTGEKVFLECVQDMDHENMFWYRQDPGLGLRLIYFSYDVKMKEKGDIPEGYSVSREKKERFSLILESASTNQTSMYLCASSLVGGQTDTQYFGPGTRLTVL.